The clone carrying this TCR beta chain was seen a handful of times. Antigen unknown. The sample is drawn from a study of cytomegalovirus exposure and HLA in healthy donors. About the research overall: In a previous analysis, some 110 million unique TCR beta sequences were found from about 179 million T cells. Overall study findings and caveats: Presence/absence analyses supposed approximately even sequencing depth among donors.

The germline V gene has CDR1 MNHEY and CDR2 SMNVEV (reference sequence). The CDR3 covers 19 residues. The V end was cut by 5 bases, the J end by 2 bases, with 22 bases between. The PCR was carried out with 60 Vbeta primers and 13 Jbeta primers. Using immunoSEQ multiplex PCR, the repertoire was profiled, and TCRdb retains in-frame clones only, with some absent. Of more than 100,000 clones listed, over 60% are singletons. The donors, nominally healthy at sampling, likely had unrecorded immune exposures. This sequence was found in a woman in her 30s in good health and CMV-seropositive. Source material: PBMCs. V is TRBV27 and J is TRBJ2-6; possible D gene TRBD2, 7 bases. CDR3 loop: CASSTPSGRGGAGANVLTF. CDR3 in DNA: TGTGCCAGCAGTACACCCTCGGGTAGGGGGGGGGCTGGGGCCAACGTCCTGACTTTC.